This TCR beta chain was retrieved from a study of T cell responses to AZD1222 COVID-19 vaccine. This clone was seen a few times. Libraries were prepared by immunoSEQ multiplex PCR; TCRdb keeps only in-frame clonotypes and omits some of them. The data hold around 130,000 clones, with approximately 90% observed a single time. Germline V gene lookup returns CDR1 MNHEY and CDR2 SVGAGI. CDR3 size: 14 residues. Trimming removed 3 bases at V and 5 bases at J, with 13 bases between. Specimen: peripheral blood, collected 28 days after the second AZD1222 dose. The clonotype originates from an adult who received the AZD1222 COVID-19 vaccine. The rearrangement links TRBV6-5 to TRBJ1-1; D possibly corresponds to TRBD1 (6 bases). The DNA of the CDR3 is TGTGCCAGCAGTTATAGGCTGGGGGCGACTGAAGCTTTCTTT. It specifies CASSYRLGATEAFF.